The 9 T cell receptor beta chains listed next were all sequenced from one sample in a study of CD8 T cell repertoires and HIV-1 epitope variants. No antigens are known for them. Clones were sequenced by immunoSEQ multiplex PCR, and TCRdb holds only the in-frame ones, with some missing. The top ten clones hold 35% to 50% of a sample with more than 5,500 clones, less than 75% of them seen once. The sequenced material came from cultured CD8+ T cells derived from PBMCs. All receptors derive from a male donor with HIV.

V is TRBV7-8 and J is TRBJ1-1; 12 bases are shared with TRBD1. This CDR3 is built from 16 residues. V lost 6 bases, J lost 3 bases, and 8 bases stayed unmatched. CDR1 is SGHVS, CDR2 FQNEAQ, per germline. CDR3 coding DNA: TGTGCCAGCAGTCCGGGGGACAGGGGGCTTTACACTGAAGCTTTCTTT. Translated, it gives CASSPGDRGLYTEAFF.

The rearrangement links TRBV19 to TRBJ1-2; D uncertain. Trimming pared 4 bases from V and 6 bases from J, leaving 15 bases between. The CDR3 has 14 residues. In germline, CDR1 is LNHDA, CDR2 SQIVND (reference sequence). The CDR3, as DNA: TGTGCCAGTAGTACGCCGCGGCAGTCGAATGGCTACACCTTC. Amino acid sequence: CASSTPRQSNGYTF. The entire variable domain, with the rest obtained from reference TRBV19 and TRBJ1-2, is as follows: DGGITQSPKYLFRKEGQNVTLSCEQNLNHDAMYWYRQDPGQGLRLIYYSQIVNDFQKGDIAEGYSVSREKKESFPLTVTSAQKNPTAFYLCASSTPRQSNGYTFGSGTRLTVV.

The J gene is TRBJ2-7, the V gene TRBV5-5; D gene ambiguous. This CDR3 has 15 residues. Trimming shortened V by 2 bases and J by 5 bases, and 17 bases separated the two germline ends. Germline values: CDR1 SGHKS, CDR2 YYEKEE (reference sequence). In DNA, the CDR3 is TGTGCCAGCAGCTTCGAAGAGCGCCCAGGCGACGAGCAGTACTTC. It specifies CASSFEERPGDEQYF.

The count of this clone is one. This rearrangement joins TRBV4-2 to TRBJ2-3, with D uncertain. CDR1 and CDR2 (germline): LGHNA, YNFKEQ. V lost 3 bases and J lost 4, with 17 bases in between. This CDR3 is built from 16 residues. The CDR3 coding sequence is TGTGCCAGCAGCCACTACGAGTCCTCTGCGGCAGATACGCAGTATTTT. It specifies CASSHYESSAADTQYF.

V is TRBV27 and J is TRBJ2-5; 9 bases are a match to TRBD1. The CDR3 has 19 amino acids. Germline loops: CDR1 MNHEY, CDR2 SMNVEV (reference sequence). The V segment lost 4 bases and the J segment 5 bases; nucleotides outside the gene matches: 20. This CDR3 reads CASSSTTTTQGAKGETQYF. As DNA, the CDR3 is TGTGCCAGCAGTTCCACGACAACCACACAGGGGGCGAAGGGCGAGACCCAGTACTTC.

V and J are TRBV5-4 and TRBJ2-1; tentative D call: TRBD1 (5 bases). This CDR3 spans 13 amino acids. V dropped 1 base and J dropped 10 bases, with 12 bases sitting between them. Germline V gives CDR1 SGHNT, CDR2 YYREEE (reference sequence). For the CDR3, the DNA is TGTGCCAGCAGCTTGTCGCAGGGCAGCGAGCAGTTCTTC. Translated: CASSLSQGSEQFF.

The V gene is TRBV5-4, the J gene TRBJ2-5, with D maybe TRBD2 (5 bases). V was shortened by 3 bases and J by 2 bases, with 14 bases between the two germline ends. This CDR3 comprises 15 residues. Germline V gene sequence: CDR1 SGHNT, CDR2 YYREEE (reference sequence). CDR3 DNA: TGTGCCAGCAGCTCCGCCGGGATAGATCAAGAGACCCAGTACTTC. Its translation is CASSSAGIDQETQYF.

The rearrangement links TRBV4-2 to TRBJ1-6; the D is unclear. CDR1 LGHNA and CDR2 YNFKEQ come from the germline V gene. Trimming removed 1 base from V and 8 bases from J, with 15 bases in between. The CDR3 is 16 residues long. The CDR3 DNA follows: TGTGCCAGCAGCCAAGCCGTAGGGTCTATGGATTCACCCCTCCACTTT. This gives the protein CASSQAVGSMDSPLHF.

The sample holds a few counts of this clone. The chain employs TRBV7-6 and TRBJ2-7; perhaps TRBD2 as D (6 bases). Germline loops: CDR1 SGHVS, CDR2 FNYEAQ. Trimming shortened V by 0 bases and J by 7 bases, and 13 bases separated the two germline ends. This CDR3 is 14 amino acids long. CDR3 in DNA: TGTGCCAGCAGCTTAGCGGGAGGCCCTGGGGAGCAGTACTTC. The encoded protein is CASSLAGGPGEQYF.